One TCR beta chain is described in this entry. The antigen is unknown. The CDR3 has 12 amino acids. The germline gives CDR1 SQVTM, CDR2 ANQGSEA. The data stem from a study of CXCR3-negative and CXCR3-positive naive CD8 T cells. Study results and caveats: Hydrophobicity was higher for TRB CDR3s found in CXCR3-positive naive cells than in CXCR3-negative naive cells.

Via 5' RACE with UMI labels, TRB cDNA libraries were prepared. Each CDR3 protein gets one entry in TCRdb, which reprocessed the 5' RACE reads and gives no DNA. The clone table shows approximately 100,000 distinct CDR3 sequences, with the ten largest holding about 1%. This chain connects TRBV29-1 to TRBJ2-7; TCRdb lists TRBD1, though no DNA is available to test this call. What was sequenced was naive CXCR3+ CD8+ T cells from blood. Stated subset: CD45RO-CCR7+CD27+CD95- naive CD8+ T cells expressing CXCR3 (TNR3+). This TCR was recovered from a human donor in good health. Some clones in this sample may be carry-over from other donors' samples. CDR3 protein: CSVVGGTYEQYF.